This T cell receptor beta chain originates from a study of PD-1 blockade in classical Hodgkin lymphoma. Study results and limitations: Those starting nivolumab under 1 year post-ASCT were excluded.

As for time point: cycle 4 day 1 (C4D1), after 6 weeks of nivolumab. With no exception, relapse followed autologous stem cell transplantation in all patients, and brentuximab vedotin exposure varied. The ends were cut back, 5 bases at V and 3 bases at J, with 11 bases in the middle. The length of the CDR3 is 14 residues. Germline V CDR1 and CDR2: LNHNV, YYDKDF (reference sequence). This clone turned up a few times. Its cognate antigen is unknown. This table comes from immunoSEQ multiplex PCR, and its TCRdb copy is limited to in-frame clones, with some not included. The data hold 21,000 or so clones, with 88% observed a single time.

Sequenced material: peripheral blood mononuclear cells (PBMCs), taken before the fourth cycle of nivolumab. The chain employs TRBV15 and TRBJ1-5; D might be TRBD1 (6 bases). This clonotype was obtained from a human donor with classical Hodgkin lymphoma. This CDR3 reads CATSGGGANQPQHF. DNA of the CDR3: TGTGCCACCAGCGGAGGGGGAGCCAATCAGCCCCAGCATTTT. Together with reference TRBV15 and TRBJ1-5, the CDR3 gives the full variable domain: DAMVIQNPRYQVTQFGKPVTLSCSQTLNHNVMYWYQQKSSQAPKLLFHYYDKDFNNEADTPDNFQSRRPNTSFCFLDIRSPGLGDTAMYLCATSGGGANQPQHFGDGTRLSIL.